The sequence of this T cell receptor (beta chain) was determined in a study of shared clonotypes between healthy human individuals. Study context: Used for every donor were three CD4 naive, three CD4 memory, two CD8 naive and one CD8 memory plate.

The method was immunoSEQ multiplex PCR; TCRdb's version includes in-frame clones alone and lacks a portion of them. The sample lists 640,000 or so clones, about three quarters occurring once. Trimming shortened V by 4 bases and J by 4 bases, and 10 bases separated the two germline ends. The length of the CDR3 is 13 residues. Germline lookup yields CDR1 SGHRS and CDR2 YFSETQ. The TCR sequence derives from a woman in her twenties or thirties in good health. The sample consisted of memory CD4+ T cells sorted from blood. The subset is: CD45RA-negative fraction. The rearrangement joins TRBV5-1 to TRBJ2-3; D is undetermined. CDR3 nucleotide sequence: TGCGCCAGCAGCCCCCAATGGGCAGATACGCAGTATTTT. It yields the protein CASSPQWADTQYF. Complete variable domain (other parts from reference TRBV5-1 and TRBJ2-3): KAGVTQTPRYLIKTRGQQVTLSCSPISGHRSVSWYQQTPGQGLQFLFEYFSETQRNKGNFPGRFSGRQFSNSRSEMNVSTLELGDSALYLCASSPQWADTQYFGPGTRLTVL.